This T cell receptor (beta chain) is drawn from a study of cytomegalovirus exposure and HLA in healthy donors. General study results and limits: TCR beta V- and J-gene trimming, according to a later analysis, was linked to a missense DCLRE1C variant.

The V gene's germline CDR1 is GTSNPN and CDR2 SVGIG (reference sequence). The V gene end was trimmed by 2 bases and the J gene end by 4 bases; junction bases not matched to a gene: 11. The CDR3 has 19 residues. Concerning this clone itself: Its matching antigen is unknown.

Use of 60 Vbeta and 13 Jbeta primers characterized the PCR. TCRdb keeps only in-frame clones here, not all; method: immunoSEQ multiplex PCR. The table records some 100,000 clones, 65% to 80% of them present only once. This chain joins TRBV30 and TRBJ2-6; 13 bases are a match to TRBD2. The source of this sequence is a man in his fifties in good health and CMV-seronegative. The sample taken for sequencing was PBMCs. The CDR3 sequence is CAWSPRTSGSGGGANVLTF. DNA for the CDR3: TGTGCCTGGAGTCCGCGGACTAGCGGGAGTGGGGGCGGGGCCAACGTCCTGACTTTC.